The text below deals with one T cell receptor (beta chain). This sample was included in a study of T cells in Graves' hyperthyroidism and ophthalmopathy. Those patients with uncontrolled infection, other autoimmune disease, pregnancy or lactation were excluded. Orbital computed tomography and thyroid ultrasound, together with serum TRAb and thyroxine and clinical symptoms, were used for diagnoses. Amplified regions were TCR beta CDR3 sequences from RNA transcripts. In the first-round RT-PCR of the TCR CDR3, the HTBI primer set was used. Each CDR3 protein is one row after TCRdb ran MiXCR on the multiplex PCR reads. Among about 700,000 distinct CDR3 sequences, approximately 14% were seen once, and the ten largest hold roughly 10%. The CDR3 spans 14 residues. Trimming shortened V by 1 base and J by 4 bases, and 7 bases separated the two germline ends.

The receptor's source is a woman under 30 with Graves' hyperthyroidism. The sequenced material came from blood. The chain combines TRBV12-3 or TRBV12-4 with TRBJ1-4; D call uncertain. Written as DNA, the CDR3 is TGTGCCAGCAGTTTAGGCAGAATTAATGAAAAACTGTTTTTT. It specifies CASSLGRINEKLFF.